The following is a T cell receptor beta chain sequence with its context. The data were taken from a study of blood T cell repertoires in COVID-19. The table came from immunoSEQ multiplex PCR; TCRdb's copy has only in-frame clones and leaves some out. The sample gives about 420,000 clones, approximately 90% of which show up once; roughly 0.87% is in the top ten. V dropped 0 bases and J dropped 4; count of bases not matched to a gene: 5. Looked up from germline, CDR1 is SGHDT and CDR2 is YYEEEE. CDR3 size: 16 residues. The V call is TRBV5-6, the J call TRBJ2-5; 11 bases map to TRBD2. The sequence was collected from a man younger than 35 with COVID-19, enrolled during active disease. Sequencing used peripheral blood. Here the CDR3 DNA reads TGTGCCAGCAGCTTGGGCGTAGCGGGGGGGCGAGAGACCCAGTACTTC. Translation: CASSLGVAGGRETQYF.